These T cell receptor beta chains were read from a single sample in a study of neurological immune-mediated disorders. TCRdb reanalysed the 5' RACE reads using MiXCR and keeps one entry per CDR3 protein. The data hold 93,000 or so distinct CDR3 sequences, with roughly 10% observed a single time. Sequences were obtained from PBMCs. These receptors all stem from a female donor with HTLV-1-associated myelopathy (HAM/TSP). Both conserved end residues are part of each CDR3. The D gene is left open where the match is weak. Clone size is given for some rows only: seen once, a few or many times, or a class if the clone is expanded.

many,TRBD2,TRBJ2-2,TRBV9,CASSVRAGGTTGELFF,TGTGCCAGCAGCGTGCGAGCGGGGGGGACCACCGGGGAGCTGTTTTTT
many,TRBD1,TRBJ1-6,TRBV20-1,CSAQDRGQSPLHF,TGCAGTGCCCAGGACAGGGGGCAATCACCCCTCCACTTT
many,TRBD2,TRBJ2-1,TRBV20-1,CSTASGGVNNEQFF,TGCAGTACCGCTAGCGGGGGGGTTAATAATGAGCAGTTCTTC
.,TRBD1,TRBJ2-6,TRBV6-1,CASSEDTGAAGANVLTF,TGTGCCAGCAGTGAAGATACAGGGGCAGCTGGGGCCAACGTCCTGACTTTC
many,.,TRBJ2-3,TRBV20-1,CSAENREGATDTQYF,TGCAGTGCCGAAAACCGTGAGGGAGCCACAGATACGCAGTATTTT
many,.,TRBJ1-1,TRBV7-9,CASIKDRETEAFF,TGTGCCAGCATCAAGGACCGGGAGACTGAAGCTTTCTTT
many,.,TRBJ2-7,TRBV5-1,CASSLVPSSEQYF,TGCGCCAGCAGCTTGGTCCCGAGCTCCGAGCAGTACTTC
many,TRBD2,TRBJ2-7,TRBV5-1,CASSSGLGALGEQYF,TGCGCCAGCAGCTCCGGACTAGGGGCGTTGGGGGAGCAGTACTTC
many,TRBD1,TRBJ2-7,TRBV20-1,CSANTVTGAQSYEQYF,TGCAGTGCTAATACCGTCACAGGGGCCCAATCCTACGAGCAGTACTTC
many,.,TRBJ2-1,TRBV6-5,CASSYGGARNEQFF,TGTGCCAGCAGTTATGGGGGGGCAAGAAATGAGCAGTTCTTC
.,TRBD1,TRBJ2-7,TRBV28,CATYTGQAGTYEQYF,TGTGCCACCTATACTGGACAGGCTGGGACCTACGAGCAGTACTTC
many,.,TRBJ1-5,TRBV29-1,CSVGTKGQPQHF,TGCAGCGTTGGGACCAAGGGACAGCCCCAGCATTTT
many,.,TRBJ1-1,TRBV20-1,CSACTGPTEAFF,TGCAGTGCTTGTACAGGGCCCACTGAAGCTTTCTTT
many,TRBD1,TRBJ2-7,TRBV7-8,CASSRGTGAYEQYF,TGTGCCAGCAGCCGCGGGACAGGGGCCTACGAGCAGTACTTC